This TCR beta chain was retrieved from a study of cytotoxic CD8 clonotypes in ibrutinib-treated CLL. Turning to the study itself: Partial responses numbered some 24 and complete responses 2; after a median about six years, about 14 stayed remitted and approximately twelve progressed.

Extraction of around 2 micrograms of genomic DNA from cryopreserved PBMCs supplied material for TCR beta libraries. Investigators sought sequencing depths of between 1 in 200,000 and 1 in 1 million T cells. This table comes from immunoSEQ multiplex PCR, and its TCRdb copy is limited to in-frame clones, with some not included. The data contain around 70,000 clones, over 80% of them singletons. The material was PBMCs, obtained after 24 months of ibrutinib treatment. The clonotype was recovered from a human donor with chronic lymphocytic leukemia.

The CDR3 DNA reads TGTGCCAGCAGTTACTCCCCGGACGTCTCCTACGAGCAGTACTTC. It is translated as CASSYSPDVSYEQYF. The chain links TRBV6-6 to TRBJ2-7; D ambiguous. The CDR3 has 15 residues. Germline CDR1 and CDR2: MNHNY and SVGAGI (reference sequence). V was cut by 0 bases and J by 0 bases, with 9 bases left in between.